What follows are 30 T cell receptor beta chains derived from one specimen sequenced in a study of cytomegalovirus exposure and HLA in healthy donors. PCR employed 60 Vbeta and 13 Jbeta primers. Profiling relied on immunoSEQ multiplex PCR, and the TCRdb table lists in-frame clones only, not all of them. The sample records 150,000 to 200,000 clones, 75% to 80% being singletons. Material: PBMCs. These receptors were taken from a woman in her 50s in good health and CMV-seropositive.

This chain joins TRBV9 and TRBJ2-5; 7 bases map to TRBD1. With V trimmed by 0 bases and J by 4 bases, 6 bases remained unmatched. There are 15 residues in the CDR3. From germline, CDR1 is SGDLS and CDR2 YYNGEE. The CDR3 here is CASSVEAQGLETQYF. Here the CDR3 DNA reads TGTGCCAGCAGCGTAGAGGCACAGGGGCTAGAGACCCAGTACTTC.

The chain is built from TRBV10-3 and TRBJ2-7, with 7 bases identical to TRBD2. V shed 0 bases, J shed 3 bases, and the junction held 2 bases outside the gene matches. The CDR3 spans 14 residues. Per germline, CDR1 ENHRY and CDR2 SYGVKD. CDR3 bases: TGTGCCATCAGTGAGTCACGGGGGGACTACGAGCAGTACTTC. As protein: CAISESRGDYEQYF.

This rearrangement joins TRBV4-3 to TRBJ2-5; 9 positions match TRBD2. CDR3 length: 18 residues. Germline CDR1 reads LGHNA; CDR2 reads YSLEER. V gave up 0 bases and J gave up 5 bases; unmatched junction bases: 13. The CDR3 DNA follows: TGCGCCAGCAGCCAAGATGTGGGGGCGGGGGGGCCGGAGGAGACCCAGTACTTC. This sequence encodes CASSQDVGAGGPEETQYF.

The table lists this clone with a count of one. The V call is TRBV2, the J call TRBJ1-2; 8 bases line up with TRBD1. In germline, CDR1 is SNHLY, CDR2 FYNNEI. V lost 7 bases, J lost 2 bases, and 6 bases stayed unmatched. The CDR3 sequence is 14 residues long. The CDR3 protein is CASKEQGVNYGYTF. The CDR3 nucleotides are TGTGCCAGCAAGGAACAGGGGGTGAACTATGGCTACACCTTC.

In its sample, this clone was seen a few times. The chain links TRBV11-2 to TRBJ1-3; D not certain. CDR3 length: 16 amino acids. V dropped 5 bases and J dropped 4 bases, with 18 bases sitting between them. CDR1 SGHAT and CDR2 FQNNGV come from the germline V gene. CDR3 in DNA: TGTGCCAGCAGCCCTGCGGACTTCTTTACCGGAAACACCATATATTTT. It yields the protein CASSPADFFTGNTIYF.

This chain connects TRBV9 to TRBJ2-1, with unresolved D. CDR1 SGDLS and CDR2 YYNGEE come from the germline V gene. Trimming removed 0 bases at V and 9 bases at J, with 13 bases between. The CDR3 has 14 residues. The CDR3, as DNA: TGTGCCAGCAGCGTAGGCCACCTAGTAGCTGAGCAGTTCTTC. Encoded protein: CASSVGHLVAEQFF.

This clone was counted a single time. This chain connects TRBV10-2 to TRBJ2-7, with 7 bases aligning to TRBD2. The germline V gene has CDR1 WSHSY and CDR2 SAAADI. The CDR3 is made up of 14 amino acids. V was clipped by 4 bases and J by 4 bases; unmatched bases: 7. The CDR3 sequence is CASSGTRRTYEQYF. In nucleotides, the CDR3 is TGCGCCAGCAGTGGGACTAGGAGAACTTACGAGCAGTACTTC.

The chain combines TRBV7-6 with TRBJ2-5; 9 bases line up with TRBD2. This CDR3 is built from 17 residues. V shed 1 base, J shed 5 bases, and the junction held 11 bases outside the gene matches. Per germline, CDR1 SGHVS and CDR2 FNYEAQ. In nucleotides, the CDR3 is TGTGCCAGCAGCTTAGAACGCCCAGCGGGAGGTTCGGAGACCCAGTACTTC. The encoded protein is CASSLERPAGGSETQYF.

This clone was observed a handful of times. This rearrangement joins TRBV6-5 to TRBJ2-1; 10 nucleotides line up with TRBD1. V dropped 7 bases and J dropped 7; count of bases not matched to a gene: 7. Germline CDR1 is MNHEY and CDR2 is SVGAGI. CDR3 length equals 14 residues. The CDR3 DNA reads TGTGCCAGCACCGAGACAGGGGGCGGGAATGAGCAGTTCTTC. It specifies CASTETGGGNEQFF.

This clone was detected only once. V is TRBV27 and J is TRBJ2-7; maybe TRBD1 (6 bases). CDR1 and CDR2 (germline): MNHEY, SMNVEV (reference sequence). The CDR3 loop spans 14 amino acids. The ends were cut back, 4 bases at V and 4 bases at J, with 14 bases in the middle. The CDR3 sequence: CASSSTLTGYEQYF. Written as DNA, the CDR3 is TGTGCCAGCAGTTCAACACTAACAGGGTACGAGCAGTACTTC.

The CDR3 loop is CASSRRQGGRYGYTF. The CDR3 DNA is TGTGCCAGCAGCCGCCGACAGGGGGGTCGTTATGGCTACACCTTC. This chain uses TRBV6-5 with TRBJ1-2; 9 bases map to TRBD1. Germline assignment: CDR1 MNHEY and CDR2 SVGAGI. The CDR3 sequence is 15 residues long. Losses at the gene ends were 6 bases for V and 5 bases for J; bases not matched to a gene: 10.

The chain uses TRBV28 and TRBJ1-4; 7 nucleotides match TRBD1. V was clipped by 4 bases and J by 8 bases; unmatched bases: 10. Per germline, CDR1 MDHEN and CDR2 SYDVKM. The CDR3 extends over 15 amino acids. CDR3 amino acids: CASSSTQGGFEKLFF. As DNA, the CDR3 is TGTGCCAGCAGTTCCACGCAAGGGGGCTTCGAAAAACTGTTTTTT.

CDR3 sequence: CASSMAGAGYTF. CDR3 coding DNA: TGTGCCAGTAGTATGGCGGGGGCGGGCTACACCTTC. This sequence joins TRBV19 and TRBJ1-2; a weak D match, TRBD1 (6 bases). V lost 3 bases and J 8 bases, leaving 10 bases between the germline ends. The CDR3 is 12 amino acids. The germline V gene encodes CDR1 LNHDA and CDR2 SQIVND (reference sequence).

The chain has TRBV5-4 and TRBJ2-3, with D unclear. The CDR3 consists of 11 residues. Trimming removed 4 bases from V and 5 bases from J, with 5 bases in between. CDR1 is SGHNT and CDR2 is YYREEE in the germline V gene (reference sequence). CDR3 sequence reads: CASSPGDTQYF. The CDR3 nucleotides are TGTGCCAGCAGCCCCGGAGATACGCAGTATTTT.

The chain combines TRBV21-1 with TRBJ2-1; TRBD2, the table's D call, lacks a check against the DNA. TRBV21-1 is an annotated pseudogene. This CDR3 comprises 19 residues. The CDR3: CASSKSPSGRRFLYNEQFF. The DNA for the CDR3 is TGTGCCAGCAGCAAATCCCCTAGCGGGAGAAGGTTTCTCTACAATGAGCAGTTCTTC.

The gene calls are TRBV25-1 and TRBJ1-2; possible D gene TRBD1, 5 bases. The V gene lost 1 base and the J gene lost 2 bases, with 11 bases spanning the gap. Germline CDR1 and CDR2: MGHDK and SYGVNS. The CDR3 is made up of 15 amino acids. The CDR3 is CASSEFGGENYGYTF. As DNA, the CDR3 is TGTGCCAGCAGTGAATTCGGGGGTGAGAACTATGGCTACACCTTC.

The V gene is TRBV9, the J gene TRBJ2-5; D perhaps matches TRBD2 (8 bases). Per the germline V gene, CDR1 is SGDLS and CDR2 is YYNGEE. The CDR3 runs to 16 residues. V lost 3 bases to trimming and J lost 4 bases, with 19 bases between them. This CDR3 is CASSGREGASSETQYF. The CDR3 DNA sequence: TGTGCCAGCAGCGGTCGGGAGGGGGCTAGTTCAGAGACCCAGTACTTC.

V and J are TRBV6-6 and TRBJ2-7; TRBD1 agrees at 10 bases. Losses at the gene ends were 8 bases for V and 4 bases for J; bases not matched to a gene: 5. From germline, CDR1 is MNHNY and CDR2 SVGAGI (reference sequence). The CDR3 contains 13 residues. The CDR3 protein is CASGQGGGYEQYF. The CDR3 DNA is TGTGCCAGCGGACAGGGGGGAGGATACGAGCAGTACTTC.

The CDR3 is CASSEASGQGLGKLFF. In nucleotides, the CDR3 is TGTGCCAGCAGTGAAGCGAGTGGACAGGGGTTGGGAAAACTGTTTTTT. The chain carries TRBV6-1 and TRBJ1-4; 9 nucleotides agree with TRBD1. CDR1 MNHNS and CDR2 SASEGT come from the germline V gene. The CDR3 has 16 amino acids. Trimming removed 0 bases from V and 10 bases from J; junction bases left unmatched: 9.

CDR3 nucleotide sequence: TGTGCCAGCAGCCAAGATAAGCAGGGCCAAGGCGCAACTAATGAAAAACTGTTTTTT. Translating gives CASSQDKQGQGATNEKLFF. The rearrangement links TRBV4-2 to TRBJ1-4; a weak D match, TRBD1 (5 bases). CDR3 length: 19 amino acids. Germline loops: CDR1 LGHNA, CDR2 YNFKEQ. With 0 bases removed from V and 0 bases from J, the gap between germline ends came to 17 bases.

The chain joins TRBV2 to TRBJ2-1; tentatively, D is TRBD1 (6 bases). V was pared by 7 bases and J by 4 bases, with 11 bases between. CDR1 and CDR2 (germline): SNHLY, FYNNEI. The CDR3 extends over 13 amino acids. CDR3 amino acids: CASIRDTYNEQFF. Here the CDR3 DNA reads TGTGCCAGCATCCGGGACACTTACAATGAGCAGTTCTTC.

The J gene is TRBJ1-1, the V gene TRBV7-9, with D maybe TRBD1 (5 bases). V lost 4 bases, J lost 0 bases, and 12 bases lay in between. Germline values: CDR1 SEHNR, CDR2 FQNEAQ (reference sequence). The CDR3 has 15 residues. The CDR3 DNA reads as TGTGCCAGCAGCTGGGGAGGGGACCTGAACACTGAAGCTTTCTTT. Protein sequence: CASSWGGDLNTEAFF.

V is TRBV12-2 and J is TRBJ1-5; TRBD1, the D gene given by the table, was not confirmed from the DNA. TRBV12-2 is given as a pseudogene. This CDR3 spans 18 amino acids. Here the CDR3 reads CASRSLSPGHLSNQPQHF. The CDR3 bases are TGTGCAAGTCGCTCCCTTTCACCGGGACACCTCAGCAATCAGCCCCAGCATTTT.

As to this clone: This sample also contains other DNA sequences that code for the same CDR3. The gene calls are TRBV15 and TRBJ2-1; a weak D match, TRBD1 (6 bases). Deletions cut 3 bases from V and 10 bases from J, with 16 bases between. There are 14 residues in the CDR3. Germline V CDR1 and CDR2: LNHNV, YYDKDF (reference sequence). CDR3 sequence: CATSSSDWGHEQFF. In DNA form, the CDR3 reads TGTGCCACCAGCAGCAGCGATTGGGGACACGAGCAGTTCTTC.

This CDR3 is CASSSDGLGQFF. The CDR3 nucleotides are TGTGCCAGCAGTTCGGACGGACTGGGGCAGTTCTTC. The chain uses TRBV5-4 and TRBJ2-1, with a weak D call TRBD2 (5 bases). In germline, CDR1 is SGHNT, CDR2 YYREEE (reference sequence). This CDR3 is built from 12 residues. V was trimmed by 5 bases and J by 12 bases, leaving 15 bases between them.

This clone was found a few times. The chain employs TRBV18 and TRBJ2-1, with 9 nucleotides matching TRBD2. V dropped 6 bases and J dropped 4; count of bases not matched to a gene: 7. In germline, CDR1 is KGHSH, CDR2 LQKENI. The CDR3 length is 15 residues. DNA of the CDR3: TGTGCCAGCTCCCCTAGCGGGATAAAATACAATGAGCAGTTCTTC. This codes for CASSPSGIKYNEQFF. Combining the CDR3 with reference TRBV18 and TRBJ2-1 gives the whole variable domain NAGVMQNPRHLVRRRGQEARLRCSPMKGHSHVYWYRQLPEEGLKFMVYLQKENIIDESGMPKERFSAEFPKEGPSILRIQQVVRGDSAAYFCASSPSGIKYNEQFFGPGTRLTVL.

The chain couples TRBV5-4 to TRBJ1-2; 7 nucleotides align to TRBD1. V shed 2 bases, J shed 6 bases, and the junction held 4 bases outside the gene matches. Germline lookup yields CDR1 SGHNT and CDR2 YYREEE (reference sequence). There are 13 residues in the CDR3. For the CDR3, the DNA is TGTGCCAGCAGCTTCGACAGGGATGATGGCTACACCTTC. Amino acid sequence: CASSFDRDDGYTF.

This chain joins TRBV5-1 and TRBJ1-2, with 8 positions matching TRBD1. The V and J ends lost 5 bases and 1 base, in that order; junction bases with no gene match: 4. Germline-derived CDR1 and CDR2 are SGHRS and YFSETQ. The CDR3 consists of 14 residues. The CDR3 region is CASRVDRGNYGYTF. The CDR3 DNA follows: TGCGCCAGCAGGGTCGACAGGGGTAACTATGGCTACACCTTC.

This rearrangement joins TRBV11-2 to TRBJ2-5; D is undetermined. CDR3 length equals 15 residues. Germline V gene sequence: CDR1 SGHAT, CDR2 FQNNGV. Trimming left V 1 base short and J 0 bases short, with 9 bases between. The CDR3 nucleotides read TGTGCCAGCAGCTTAGCCCAGGCACACCAAGAGACCCAGTACTTC. Translated: CASSLAQAHQETQYF.

The chain combines TRBV4-1 with TRBJ1-3; D perhaps matches TRBD1 (6 bases). Trimming took off 1 base at V and 0 bases at J, with 10 bases between the two ends. Germline-derived CDR1 and CDR2 are MGHRA and YSYEKL. This CDR3 spans 16 amino acids. CDR3 nucleotide sequence: TGCGCCAGCAGCCAAGTACCAGGGGTCTCTGGAAACACCATATATTTT. It codes for CASSQVPGVSGNTIYF.